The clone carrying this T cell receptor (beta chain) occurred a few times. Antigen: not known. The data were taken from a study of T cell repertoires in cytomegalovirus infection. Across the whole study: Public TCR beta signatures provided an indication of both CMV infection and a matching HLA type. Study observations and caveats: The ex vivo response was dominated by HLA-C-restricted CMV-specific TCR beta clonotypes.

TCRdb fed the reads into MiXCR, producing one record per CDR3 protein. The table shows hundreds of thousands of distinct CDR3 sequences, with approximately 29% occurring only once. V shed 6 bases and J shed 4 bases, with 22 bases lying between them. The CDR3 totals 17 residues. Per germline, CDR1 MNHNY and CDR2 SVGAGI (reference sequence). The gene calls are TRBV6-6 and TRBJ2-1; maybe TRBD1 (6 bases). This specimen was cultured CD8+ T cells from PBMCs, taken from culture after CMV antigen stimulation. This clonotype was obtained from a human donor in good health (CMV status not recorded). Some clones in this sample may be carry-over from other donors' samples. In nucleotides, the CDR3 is TGTGCCAGCAGCCTCCCGGGGTGGGGGCTCCGTTACAATGAGCAGTTCTTC. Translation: CASSLPGWGLRYNEQFF.